This T cell receptor beta chain was sequenced during a study of blood T cells in healthy people across ages. As regards this clonotype: Antigen: not known.

Collection of around 10 milliliters of peripheral blood was performed for each donor. The authors ran a second PCR of roughly 6 to 11 cycles using a sample-barcoded 5' primer and a J-beta primer mix. TCRdb independently ran MiXCR on the 5' RACE reads; one entry per CDR3 protein. The sample contains approximately 820,000 distinct CDR3 sequences, approximately 44% of which appear only once. The ends were cut back, 1 base at V and 7 bases at J, with 18 bases in the middle. Germline loops: CDR1 SGHRS, CDR2 YFSETQ. The CDR3 runs 16 residues. Study outcomes and limitations: A strong correlation was found between TCR beta diversity and the percentage of naive T cells. It was held that the diversity estimates obtained from one million T cells were underestimates.

The sample consisted of blood. The source of this sequence is a man aged 55-75 years in good health. The V and J genes are TRBV5-1 and TRBJ2-1; D might be TRBD2 (6 bases). The CDR3 protein is CASSLSATGRGNEQFF. The CDR3 DNA follows: TGCGCCAGCAGCTTGTCCGCTACCGGGAGAGGTAATGAGCAGTTCTTC.